One and the same sample provided the 2 T cell receptor beta chains below, sequenced in a study of T cells in women clearing cervical HPV infection. Some clones are missing from TCRdb's copy, which holds only in-frame ones; the method was immunoSEQ multiplex PCR. The table for this sample gives approximately 17,000 clones. Sequenced material: blood buffy coat. Source of these receptors: a woman between 18 and 70 years old with a cervical HPV16 infection that either progressed to CIN3+ or cleared (not recorded which).

Remarks on this clone: The read is 3 residues too short to cover the CDR3 end, so that end is filled in from the germline J gene. The chain employs TRBV29-1 and TRBJ1-6; tentative D call: TRBD1 (5 bases). From germline, CDR1 is SQVTM and CDR2 ANQGSEA. Trimming removed 4 bases from V and 8 bases from J, with 12 bases in between. The CDR3 totals 13 residues. CDR3 DNA, as far as it was read: TGCAGCGTTGCGGGGGAGCTAGATTCACCC. Translating it yields CSVAGELDSP. The whole CDR3 sequence reads CSVAGELDSPLHF.

As for this clone: The read ends 3 residues early relative to the CDR3; the germline J gene fills the gap. This chain connects TRBV20-1 to TRBJ2-1; D unresolved. The V gene lost 5 bases and the J gene lost 4 bases, with 18 bases spanning the gap. CDR1 DFQATT and CDR2 SNEGSKA come from the germline V gene (reference sequence). CDR3 length: 15 amino acids. CDR3: CSASSTSTTYNEQFF. The CDR3 bases that were read are TGCAGTGCTTCATCAACCTCGACAACTTACAATGAG.